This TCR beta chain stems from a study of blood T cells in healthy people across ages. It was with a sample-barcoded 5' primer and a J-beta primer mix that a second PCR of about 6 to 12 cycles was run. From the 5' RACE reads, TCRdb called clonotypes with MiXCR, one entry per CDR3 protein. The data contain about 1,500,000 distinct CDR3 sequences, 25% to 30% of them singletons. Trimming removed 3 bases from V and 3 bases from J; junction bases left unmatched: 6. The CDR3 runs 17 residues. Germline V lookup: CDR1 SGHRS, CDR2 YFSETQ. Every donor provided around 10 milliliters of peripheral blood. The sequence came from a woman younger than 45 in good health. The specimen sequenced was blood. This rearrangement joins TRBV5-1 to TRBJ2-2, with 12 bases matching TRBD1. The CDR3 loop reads CASSSGQGARHTGELFF. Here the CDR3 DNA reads TGCGCCAGCAGCTCGGGACAGGGGGCGAGGCACACCGGGGAGCTGTTTTTT.